This T cell receptor beta chain is drawn from a study of regulatory T cells in long-lasting Graves disease. In building TCR beta libraries, iRepertoire HTBI primers were used together with Arm-PCR of CDR3 regions. TCRdb analysed the multiplex PCR reads with MiXCR anew, one entry per CDR3 protein. In the table there are a few hundred thousand distinct CDR3 sequences, 20% of which are singletons. This clonotype was picked up a small number of times. Its antigen is not identified. A much larger clone sits a single nucleotide away, making a read error possible. Without the conserved terminal phenylalanine or tryptophan, this CDR3 likely stems from a read error. Time point noted: newly diagnosed GD, antithyroid drugs for less than 3 months. Generation of the TCR library employed RNA extracted from PBMCs. EDTA tubes received roughly 10 milliliters of drawn peripheral blood. The V gene's germline CDR1 is MNHNS and CDR2 SASEGT. The CDR3 has 14 residues. V was trimmed by 6 bases and J by 6 bases, leaving 12 bases between them.

Points from the study as a whole: TRBV28, TRBJ1-2 and TRBJ2-5 emerged as the favored segments in persistent disease. Clonotypes that were public and shared totalled a few thousand in persistent patients versus over 800 in new patients. Newly diagnosed Graves' patients had higher TCR diversity than persistent ones.

Sequencing was performed on peripheral blood mononuclear cells (PBMCs), taken at new diagnosis, from a patient treated with antithyroid drugs. This clonotype originated in a female donor with Graves disease. The chain links TRBV6-1 to TRBJ1-6, with a tentative D call TRBD1 (6 bases). The CDR3 region is CASSPGTFNSPLHS. In DNA, the CDR3 is TGTGCCAGCAGCCCCGGGACATTTAATTCACCCCTCCACTCT.